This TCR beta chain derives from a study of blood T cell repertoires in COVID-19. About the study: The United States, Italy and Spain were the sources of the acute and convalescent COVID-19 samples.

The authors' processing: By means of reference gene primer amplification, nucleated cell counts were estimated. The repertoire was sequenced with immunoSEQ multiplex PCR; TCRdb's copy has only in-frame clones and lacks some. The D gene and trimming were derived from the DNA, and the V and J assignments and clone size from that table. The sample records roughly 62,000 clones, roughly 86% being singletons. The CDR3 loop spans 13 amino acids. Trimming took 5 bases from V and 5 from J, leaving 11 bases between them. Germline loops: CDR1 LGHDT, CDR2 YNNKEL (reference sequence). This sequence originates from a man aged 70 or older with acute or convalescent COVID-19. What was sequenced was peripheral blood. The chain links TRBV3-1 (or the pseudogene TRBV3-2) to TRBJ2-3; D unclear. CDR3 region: CASSTNPGDTQYF. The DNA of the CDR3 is TGTGCCAGCAGCACAAACCCGGGAGATACGCAGTATTTT.